These T cell receptor beta chains were read from a single sample in a study of OX40 agonist ivuxolimab in advanced cancers. Using immunoSEQ multiplex PCR, the repertoire was profiled, and TCRdb retains in-frame clones only, with some absent. Found here are 15,000 to 25,000 clones, more than 60% of them singletons; the top ten hold about 12%. The sequences come from CD4+ or CD8+ T cells sorted from blood, collected in a trial of the OX40 agonist ivuxolimab. These receptors were collected from an adult with an advanced solid tumor such as melanoma, head and neck, liver or kidney cancer. The CDR3 runs from the conserved cysteine through the conserved F or W. The order of the fields is D gene, J gene, clone size, V gene, CDR3 protein, CDR3 DNA. A D gene is named only where the DNA matches it firmly. The size entry is marked missing in some rows and otherwise reads once, few, many or a size class.

.	TRBJ2-2	.	TRBV6-5	CASSGGSNTGELFF	TGTGCCAGCAGTGGCGGATCGAACACCGGGGAGCTGTTTTTT
.	TRBJ1-2	.	TRBV27	CASSFGVSSGYTF	TGTGCCAGCAGTTTTGGCGTTTCTTCTGGCTACACCTTC
.	TRBJ1-2	.	TRBV7-8	CASSLDRHGYTF	TGTGCCAGCAGCCTTGACCGTCATGGCTACACCTTC
.	TRBJ2-3	.	TRBV7-6	CASSLLQIPTDTQYF	TGTGCCAGCAGCTTATTACAGATCCCCACAGATACGCAGTATTTT
.	TRBJ1-1	.	TRBV6-6	CASSHDSFGSEAFF	TGTGCCAGCAGCCACGACAGCTTTGGCTCTGAAGCTTTCTTT
.	TRBJ2-7	.	TRBV10-3	CAISPGVSPGYEQYF	TGTGCCATCAGCCCAGGGGTCTCGCCGGGCTACGAGCAGTACTTC
TRBD1	TRBJ2-7	.	TRBV28	CASSLSLDDDRDYEQYF	TGTGCCAGCAGTCTTTCTCTCGATGACGACAGGGACTACGAGCAGTACTTC
.	TRBJ2-7	few	TRBV4-2	CASSPSVGGSYEQYF	TGTGCCAGCAGCCCGAGTGTAGGGGGGTCCTACGAGCAGTACTTC
.	TRBJ1-5	.	TRBV5-6	CASSLTSLGGVQPQHF	TGTGCCAGCAGCTTGACATCCCTGGGGGGCGTTCAGCCCCAGCATTTT
.	TRBJ2-1	.	TRBV10-3	CAISIRREPITSYNEQFF	TGTGCCATCAGTATCCGTAGGGAGCCGATAACCTCCTACAATGAGCAGTTCTTC
TRBD2	TRBJ2-5	.	TRBV7-7	CASSPSGLAAAQYF	TGTGCCAGCAGCCCCTCGGGACTAGCGGCGGCCCAGTACTTC
TRBD2	TRBJ2-1	.	TRBV6-6	CASSYRQAGDNEQFF	TGTGCCAGCAGTTACCGTCAGGCGGGGGACAATGAGCAGTTCTTC
.	TRBJ2-1	many	TRBV28	CASTPGLLNEQFF	TGTGCCAGCACCCCAGGACTACTCAATGAGCAGTTCTTC
.	TRBJ2-7	.	TRBV6-1	CASSVGIGYEQYF	TGTGCCAGCAGTGTGGGAATTGGGTACGAGCAGTACTTC
.	TRBJ1-4	.	TRBV5-8	CASSLVAGEELFF	TGTGCCAGCAGCTTGGTGGCAGGCGAAGAACTGTTTTTT
.	TRBJ2-1	.	TRBV2	CATDMVGKGSEQFF	TGTGCCACCGACATGGTGGGAAAGGGGAGTGAGCAGTTCTTC
TRBD1	TRBJ1-2	.	TRBV27	CASSPTGSPYYGYTF	TGTGCCAGCAGTCCGACAGGGAGCCCTTACTATGGCTACACCTTC
TRBD1	TRBJ2-7	.	TRBV29-1	CSAVDRVGYEQYF	TGCAGCGCAGTGGACAGGGTGGGTTACGAGCAGTACTTC
TRBD2	TRBJ2-5	.	TRBV29-1	CSVDGYLAGVPQETQYF	TGCAGCGTCGACGGATACCTAGCGGGAGTACCACAAGAGACCCAGTACTTC
.	TRBJ2-2	.	TRBV15	CATSREAFATNTGELFF	TGTGCCACCAGCAGAGAGGCCTTTGCGACGAACACCGGGGAGCTGTTTTTT
.	TRBJ2-3	.	TRBV2	CASSEALGWASTDTQYF	TGTGCCAGCAGTGAAGCGCTTGGGTGGGCATCCACAGATACGCAGTATTTT
.	TRBJ1-2	few	TRBV28	CASSLQGTFYGYTF	TGTGCCAGCAGTTTACAGGGGACTTTCTATGGCTACACCTTC
.	TRBJ2-7	few	TRBV6-1	CASSEDHGSAYEQYF	TGTGCCAGCAGTGAAGACCACGGGTCCGCATACGAGCAGTACTTC
TRBD1	TRBJ2-7	few	TRBV4-3	CASSQSTQGQGAYEQYF	TGCGCCAGCAGCCAGTCTACCCAGGGACAGGGGGCTTACGAGCAGTACTTC
.	TRBJ1-1	many	TRBV6-5	CASSFTENTEAFF	TGTGCCAGCAGTTTTACAGAGAACACTGAAGCTTTCTTT
.	TRBJ1-3	large	TRBV7-8	CASSFTMGALPSGNTIYF	TGTGCCAGCAGCTTCACGATGGGGGCCCTCCCGTCTGGAAACACCATATATTTT
.	TRBJ2-1	.	TRBV27	CASSLSSGNYYNEQFF	TGTGCCAGCAGTTTAAGTTCAGGGAATTACTACAATGAGCAGTTCTTC
TRBD2	TRBJ2-1	.	TRBV6-4	CASSDRPGLVYNEQFF	TGTGCCAGCAGTGATCGGCCGGGACTAGTCTACAATGAGCAGTTCTTC